Listed here is a single TCR beta chain. There is no known antigen for this receptor. Base qualities were left out, and no much larger clone turns up one base away. Receptor amplification or capture employed the immunoSEQ multiplex PCR assay. Drawn from immuneACCESS, this table holds only the in-frame rearrangements with V and J called that TCRdb kept. Clones are partly lost; checked studies trace under half to an unresolved V gene and leave the rest unexplained. The sample table lists more than 35,000 clones, 85% to 95% of them with a count of one. In total, the top ten clones hold about 0.4% of the sample. The entry originates in a study of T cell changes during pregnancy in multiple sclerosis (dated by TCRdb to the late 2010s). Notes on the research overall: The study looked at changes in the T cell repertoire across pregnancy in women with multiple sclerosis.

From the germline V gene, CDR1 is SGHRS and CDR2 is YFSETQ. Trimming removed 1 base from V and 0 bases from J, leaving 19 bases between the germline ends. The CDR3, from cysteine to phenylalanine, totals 18 residues. The read is trimmed to its CDR3 DNA, 54 bases read in frame from base 1. Material: CD4+ T cells from peripheral blood mononuclear cells, obtained in the third trimester of pregnancy. The TCR originated in a female donor in good health, enrolled as a control in a pregnancy study. This chain joins TRBV5-1 to TRBJ1-2; the D gene is possibly TRBD1, with 6 bases matching. The DNA sequence is given as TGCGCCAGCAGCTTGAACGCCCAGGGGAAGTCGGCTAACTATGGCTACACCTTC. This gives the protein CASSLNAQGKSANYGYTF.